This TCR beta chain was captured in a study of PD-1 blockade in classical Hodgkin lymphoma. Every patient was affected by relapse after autologous stem cell transplantation, while exposure to brentuximab vedotin was not uniform. TCRdb's table, derived via immunoSEQ multiplex PCR, lists solely in-frame clones and lacks some. The table has tens of thousands of clones, 88% seen once. As for this clone: Its target is unknown.

The study, taken as a whole, reports: Baseline diversity was lower in partial responders and progressors than complete responders. Compared with healthy donors, newly diagnosed patients reportedly showed lower baseline TCR diversity.

Germline V gives CDR1 SGHKS, CDR2 YYEKEE (reference sequence). The CDR3 is made up of 14 amino acids. Trimming removed 4 bases at V and 7 bases at J, with 17 bases between. The chain recombines TRBV5-5 with TRBJ2-5; D is perhaps TRBD2 (6 bases). This TCR was sampled from a human donor with classical Hodgkin lymphoma. The sample here was peripheral blood mononuclear cells (PBMCs), taken at baseline. The CDR3 bases are TGTGCCAGCAGCCAGGACTACCAACTCGGGACCCAGTACTTC. Amino acid sequence: CASSQDYQLGTQYF.